This T cell receptor beta chain was identified during a study of cytomegalovirus exposure and HLA in healthy donors. Overall study context: Among the roughly 400 genotyped donors, approximately 80% were placed in the Caucasian-associated ancestry cluster.

Regarding the study as a whole: It was likely that a cluster of highly shared sequence variants was a sequencing artifact. A later analysis, which compared TCR beta chains of equal frequency, found the HLA-associated ones more clonally expanded. Productive rates of about 87% or about 30% were seen for most TCR beta V segments in an earlier analysis.

The PCR was carried out with 60 Vbeta primers and 13 Jbeta primers. Sequencing was performed with immunoSEQ multiplex PCR; in TCRdb, only in-frame clones are kept and a portion is missing. The data show 150,000 to 200,000 clones, with approximately 80% seen just once and 3.7% held by the top ten. Regarding this clone: Its target is not known.

The CDR3 is made up of 13 amino acids. Germline trimming cut 7 bases from V and 9 bases from J; bases unmatched to any gene: 9. In germline, CDR1 is SNHLY, CDR2 FYNNEI. The chain employs TRBV2 and TRBJ2-1; 7 bases are shared with TRBD2. Sequencing was carried out using PBMCs. The receptor was derived from a man under 40 in good health and CMV-seropositive. DNA for the CDR3: TGTGCCAGCAATTGGGACTACACCGCTGAGCAGTTCTTC. This translates into CASNWDYTAEQFF.